The entry below gives a single T cell receptor (beta chain) sequence along with its context. There is no known antigen for this receptor. The sample holds no much larger clone one base away, and base qualities are not on file. The data originate from a study of OX40 agonist ivuxolimab in advanced cancers. For the study in its entirety: The costimulatory receptor OX40 (CD134) was targeted by ivuxolimab, a fully human IgG2 agonistic monoclonal antibody. A male proportion of around 80% and a mean age of around 60 years, ranging from about 20 to 80, were recorded for the dose-escalation cohort. The purpose of peripheral TCRbeta sequencing was to test whether ivuxolimab changed TCR sequence diversity and led to clonal T-cell expansion. The paper covers the monotherapy dose-escalation part of the phase I ivuxolimab trial, which included N = 52 patients. Of the roughly 52 dose-escalation patients, hepatocellular carcinoma was present in roughly 19, melanoma in approximately 15, renal cell carcinoma in 9 and head and neck cancer in 9. Intravenous ivuxolimab was administered to patients every 2 weeks at six dose levels: 0.01, 0.1, 0.3, 1.5, 3 and 10 mg/kg. Partial responses were achieved by three dose-escalation patients, of whom one had hepatocellular carcinoma and two had cutaneous melanoma. Patients were allowed to have had prior anti-PD-1, anti-PD-L1 or anti-CTLA-4 therapy, and roughly 40% of the dose-escalation patients had previously received checkpoint inhibitors.

Genomic DNA was extracted from sorted cells for sequencing of the TCRbeta CDR3 region. The immunoSEQ Assay was used to sequence the TCRbeta CDR3 regions. TCRdb's version of the immuneACCESS table is confined to in-frame rearrangements and falls short of the full clone set. An unresolved V gene accounts for under half of the shortfall where checked; the remainder is of unknown origin. The sample data list some 86,000 clones, and around 85% of these were observed just once. The ten largest make up 3% to 4.5% of the sample. Patients with autoimmune disease history or receiving systemic immunosuppression were excluded from the trial. In every dose cohort, peripheral blood was drawn for TCR sequencing at baseline, cycle 4 day 1, and cycle 7 day 1. The samples were taken from a phase I, first-in-human, multicenter, open-label dose-escalation trial of ivuxolimab. Adults with locally advanced or metastatic melanoma, renal cell carcinoma, hepatocellular carcinoma or head and neck squamous cell carcinoma were enrolled in the trial. Before TCR sequencing, CD4+ T cells and CD8+ T cells from peripheral blood were sorted into separate populations.

V loses 4 bases of germline sequence and J loses 0 bases, and the interval between the two ends is 1 base. Taken from cysteine to phenylalanine, the CDR3 has 12 residues. Here the CDR3 DNA is all that survives: 36 bases in frame from base 1. Per the germline V gene (reference sequence), LNHDA is the CDR1 and SQIVND is the CDR2. Overall results and qualifications from the work: Antigen specificity was not determined for the clonally expanded peripheral T cells. At doses of 0.1 to 3.0 mg/kg, clonal expansion of both CD4+ and CD8+ T cells in blood was seen between baseline and week 6. Partial responders in the 0.1-3.0 mg/kg groups had among the lowest normalized peripheral clonal expansion, especially among CD8+ T cells. After ivuxolimab, expanded clones were on average more numerous among CD8+ T cells than among CD4+ T cells. Low levels of normalized T-cell clonal expansion were also shown by some nonresponding patients.

The clonotype comes from an adult with an advanced solid tumor such as melanoma, head and neck, liver or kidney cancer. Sequenced here: CD4+ or CD8+ T cells sorted from blood, sampled in a trial of the OX40 agonist ivuxolimab. The sequence joins TRBV19 to TRBJ1-5, with the D gene call left open. The CDR3 region reads CASSNSNQPQHF. DNA sequence: TGTGCCAGTAGTAATAGCAATCAGCCCCAGCATTTT.